This passage covers 27 T cell receptor beta chains from one sample sequenced in a study of OX40 agonist ivuxolimab in advanced cancers. The repertoire was sequenced with immunoSEQ multiplex PCR; TCRdb's copy has only in-frame clones and lacks some. The sample lists about 79,000 clones; about 90% were seen once. The sample here was CD4+ or CD8+ T cells sorted from blood, taken in a trial of the OX40 agonist ivuxolimab. These receptors were obtained from an adult with an advanced solid tumor such as melanoma, head and neck, liver or kidney cancer.

This clone was picked up one time. The rearrangement links TRBV6-4 to TRBJ2-3; TRBD1 is a possible D gene (5 bases). The CDR3 sequence is 14 residues long. Germline V CDR1 and CDR2: MRHNA, SNTAGT. Deletions cut 5 bases from V and 0 bases from J, with 9 bases between. The CDR3 loop reads CASSKGVSTDTQYF. The CDR3 DNA reads TGTGCCAGCAGTAAAGGGGTGAGCACAGATACGCAGTATTTT.

The rearrangement uses TRBV25-1 and TRBJ2-7, with D perhaps TRBD1 (5 bases). The length of the CDR3 is 13 residues. Trimming removed 5 bases at V and 2 bases at J, with 10 bases between. Germline V gene sequence: CDR1 MGHDK, CDR2 SYGVNS. In DNA, the CDR3 is TGTGCCAGCAGTCGGCAGGGAACCTACGAGCAGTACTTC. It encodes CASSRQGTYEQYF.

The rearrangement links TRBV7-8 to TRBJ1-4; no firm D call. The V and J ends lost 2 bases and 10 bases respectively, with 14 bases between them. In germline, CDR1 is SGHVS, CDR2 FQNEAQ. The CDR3 is 14 amino acids. The CDR3 coding sequence is TGTGCCAGCAGCTTATATGACCCCGGTGGAAAACTGTTTTTT. Protein: CASSLYDPGGKLFF.

The J gene is TRBJ2-1, the V gene TRBV5-4, with 7 bases identical to TRBD2. The CDR3 has 15 residues. Germline V gene sequence: CDR1 SGHNT, CDR2 YYREEE (reference sequence). Losses at the gene ends were 0 bases for V and 4 bases for J; bases not matched to a gene: 4. The CDR3 DNA follows: TGTGCCAGCAGCTTGGTTGGCGGGGGATACAATGAGCAGTTCTTC. This sequence encodes CASSLVGGGYNEQFF.

The chain has TRBV5-1 and TRBJ2-2, with 11 bases that match TRBD1. The CDR3 is 17 amino acids. Germline V CDR1 and CDR2: SGHRS, YFSETQ. The trim removed 7 bases at V and 4 bases at J, leaving 12 bases unmatched. CDR3 protein: CASSPSPGTGGTGELFF. The CDR3 bases are TGCGCCAGCTCCCCGTCCCCCGGGACAGGGGGCACCGGGGAGCTGTTTTTT.

This clone was counted between two and nine times. The sample has other DNA sequences that encode this CDR3 too. The V call is TRBV5-1, the J call TRBJ2-5, with 9 bases that match TRBD1. There are 16 residues in the CDR3. Germline V lookup: CDR1 SGHRS, CDR2 YFSETQ. The V gene end was trimmed by 0 bases and the J gene end by 5 bases; junction bases not matched to a gene: 8. CDR3 region: CASSLAGTGLRETQYF. As DNA, the CDR3 is TGCGCCAGCAGCTTGGCTGGGACAGGGCTTAGGGAGACCCAGTACTTC.

The chain is built from TRBV28 and TRBJ2-5; D is tentatively TRBD1 or TRBD2 (6 bases each). Germline V gene sequence: CDR1 MDHEN, CDR2 SYDVKM. Trimming stripped 3 bases from V and 3 bases from J, with 20 bases between. The CDR3 contains 17 residues. For the CDR3, the DNA is TGTGCCAGCAGTTTGAGTCTCATTGTTAGGGGGGAAGAGACCCAGTACTTC. Amino acid sequence: CASSLSLIVRGEETQYF.

The sample holds one count of this clone. V and J are TRBV4-1 and TRBJ2-7; 8 nucleotides align to TRBD2. V dropped 0 bases and J dropped 2; count of bases not matched to a gene: 6. The V gene's germline CDR1 is MGHRA and CDR2 YSYEKL. The CDR3 spans 16 residues. Here the CDR3 DNA reads TGCGCCAGCAGCCAAGAACAAGCGGGGGCCCCCTACGAGCAGTACTTC. It encodes CASSQEQAGAPYEQYF.

The rearrangement joins TRBV6-1 to TRBJ1-4, with D possibly matching TRBD1 (5 bases). Trimming stripped 3 bases from V and 5 bases from J, with 10 bases between. The V gene's germline CDR1 is MNHNS and CDR2 SASEGT. The CDR3 sequence is 14 residues long. The CDR3 loop reads CASSDQGQNEKLFF. The CDR3 DNA sequence: TGTGCCAGCAGTGATCAGGGTCAAAATGAAAAACTGTTTTTT.

The chain carries TRBV7-9 and TRBJ1-2; D is possibly TRBD1 (5 bases). Trimming stripped 6 bases from V and 4 bases from J, with 12 bases between. CDR1 is SEHNR, CDR2 FQNEAQ, per germline (reference sequence). The CDR3 covers 13 residues. The CDR3 region is CASSQTGVYGYTF. In DNA form, the CDR3 reads TGTGCCAGCAGTCAAACGGGGGTCTATGGCTACACCTTC. The full variable domain, in which reference TRBV7-9 and TRBJ1-2 provide the parts outside the CDR3, is DTGVSQNPRHKITKRGQNVTFRCDPISEHNRLYWYRQTLGQGPEFLTYFQNEAQLEKSRLLSDRFSAERPKGSFSTLEIQRTEQGDSAMYLCASSQTGVYGYTFGSGTRLTVV.

V usage is TRBV27 and J usage is TRBJ1-2; D ambiguous. Per the germline V gene, CDR1 is MNHEY and CDR2 is SMNVEV (reference sequence). The CDR3 has 15 residues. V lost 5 bases, J lost 0 bases, and 13 bases lay in between. In DNA, the CDR3 is TGTGCCAGCAGTCGGCTTGGATTTGCTAACTATGGCTACACCTTC. Its protein product is CASSRLGFANYGYTF.

The chain combines TRBV10-3 with TRBJ1-1, with D possibly being TRBD1 (5 bases). V lost 6 bases, J lost 1 base, and 12 bases lay in between. The germline V gene has CDR1 ENHRY and CDR2 SYGVKD. CDR3 length equals 14 residues. As DNA, the CDR3 is TGTGCCATCAGCGTGGGGGAACCGAACACTGAAGCTTTCTTT. Encoded protein: CAISVGEPNTEAFF.

In the case of this clone: Other DNA sequences in this specimen translate into the identical CDR3. This chain uses TRBV9 with TRBJ1-5; TRBD1 might be the D (6 bases). This CDR3 contains 15 residues. Deletions cut 0 bases from V and 2 bases from J, with 9 bases between. The germline V gene has CDR1 SGDLS and CDR2 YYNGEE. The CDR3 spells CASSVGGGRNQPQHF. The CDR3 nucleotides are TGTGCCAGCAGCGTAGGAGGGGGTCGCAATCAGCCCCAGCATTTT.

J is TRBJ1-1 and V is TRBV29-1, with 7 bases lining up with TRBD1. Germline assignment: CDR1 SQVTM and CDR2 ANQGSEA. The CDR3 extends over 11 amino acids. With V trimmed by 3 bases and J by 11 bases, 6 bases remained unmatched. The DNA for the CDR3 is TGCAGCGTTGAGAAGGGGGCGACTGCTTTCTTT. Translating it yields CSVEKGATAFF. Using reference TRBV29-1 and TRBJ1-1 for the parts outside the CDR3, the full variable domain is SAVISQKPSRDICQRGTSLTIQCQVDSQVTMMFWYRQQPGQSLTLIATANQGSEATYESGFVIDKFPISRPNLTFSTLTVSNMSPEDSSIYLCSVEKGATAFFGQGTRLTVV.

CDR3 bases: TGTGCCAGCTCACGCGGGAATGAAAAACTGTTTTTT. Translation: CASSRGNEKLFF. V is TRBV18 and J is TRBJ1-4; no firm D call. This CDR3 is 12 amino acids long. V dropped 4 bases and J dropped 5 bases, with 5 bases sitting between them. In germline, CDR1 is KGHSH, CDR2 LQKENI.

This chain joins TRBV6-1 and TRBJ1-4, with TRBD1 identical over 8 bases. With 6 bases clipped from V and 5 bases from J, the junction kept 5 bases outside the gene matches. The CDR3 sequence is 14 residues long. Germline CDR1 MNHNS, CDR2 SASEGT. The CDR3 is CASREDRVNEKLFF. The CDR3 region has the DNA TGTGCCAGCAGGGAGGACAGGGTAAATGAAAAACTGTTTTTT.

The gene calls are TRBV30 and TRBJ1-1; TRBD1 might be the D (5 bases). V gave up 5 bases and J gave up 0 bases, with 13 bases separating them. The CDR3 runs 14 residues. Germline lookup yields CDR1 GTSNPN and CDR2 SVGIG (reference sequence). The CDR3 nucleotides read TGTGCCTGGGCTTCCGGGACGCTGAACACTGAAGCTTTCTTT. Translation: CAWASGTLNTEAFF.

The chain joins TRBV4-1 to TRBJ1-3; D may be TRBD1 (6 bases). V dropped 2 bases and J dropped 0 bases, with 8 bases sitting between them. Germline V gene data show CDR1 as MGHRA and CDR2 as YSYEKL. This CDR3 contains 15 residues. CDR3 sequence: CASSQWTDSGNTIYF. CDR3 sequence (DNA): TGCGCCAGCAGCCAATGGACAGACTCTGGAAACACCATATATTTT.

This chain uses TRBV6-5 with TRBJ1-1, with 8 bases that match TRBD1. J lost 7 bases, V lost 1 base, and 5 bases had no gene match. The germline V gene encodes CDR1 MNHEY and CDR2 SVGAGI. This CDR3 is built from 14 residues. The CDR3 reads CASSYLGRGLEAFF. CDR3 bases: TGTGCCAGCAGTTACTTAGGCAGGGGGCTTGAAGCTTTCTTT.

The rearrangement links TRBV5-6 to TRBJ2-1, with 9 bases identical to TRBD1. CDR3 length: 15 residues. V was pared by 4 bases and J by 6 bases, with 8 bases of the junction left unmatched. Germline values: CDR1 SGHDT, CDR2 YYEEEE. The CDR3 sequence is CASSDRDRVSNEQFF. The CDR3 nucleotides read TGTGCCAGCAGCGACCGGGACAGGGTCTCCAATGAGCAGTTCTTC. Full variable domain (rest looked up from reference TRBV5-6 and TRBJ2-1): DAGVTQSPTHLIKTRGQQVTLRCSPKSGHDTVSWYQQALGQGPQFIFQYYEEEERQRGNFPDRFSGHQFPNYSSELNVNALLLGDSALYLCASSDRDRVSNEQFFGPGTRLTVL.

V and J are TRBV19 and TRBJ2-5; 10 nucleotides align to TRBD1. CDR1 and CDR2 from the germline V gene are LNHDA and SQIVND (reference sequence). This CDR3 is built from 17 residues. J gave up 1 base and V 6 bases, and 11 bases lay outside the gene matches. CDR3 region: CASSPDRGFLLQETQYF. The CDR3 coding sequence is TGTGCCAGTAGCCCGGACAGGGGGTTCCTCCTCCAAGAGACCCAGTACTTC.

The V gene is TRBV29-1, the J gene TRBJ2-1; 9 bases map to TRBD1. The CDR3 loop spans 15 amino acids. Germline CDR1 and CDR2: SQVTM and ANQGSEA. As DNA, the CDR3 is TGCCGCTACGATTTGGCGGGACAGGGAAACCATGAGCAGTTCTTC. Its translation: CRYDLAGQGNHEQFF.

The chain carries TRBV6-5 and TRBJ1-2; D ambiguous. Germline CDR1 reads MNHEY; CDR2 reads SVGAGI. The CDR3 covers 15 residues. Trimming removed 2 bases from V and 2 bases from J, with 12 bases in between. The chain's CDR3 is CASSYAGKPNYGYTF. DNA of the CDR3: TGTGCCAGCAGTTACGCCGGGAAGCCAAACTATGGCTACACCTTC.

The gene calls are TRBV5-4 and TRBJ1-1; 7 positions agree with TRBD1. CDR1 and CDR2 from the germline V gene are SGHNT and YYREEE (reference sequence). CDR3 length: 15 residues. J was trimmed by 2 bases and V by 5 bases; bases with no gene match: 9. CDR3 nucleotides: TGTGCCAGCAGGCGACAGGGAGGATTAAACACTGAAGCTTTCTTT. It codes for CASRRQGGLNTEAFF. Complete variable domain (other parts from reference TRBV5-4 and TRBJ1-1): ETGVTQSPTHLIKTRGQQVTLRCSSQSGHNTVSWYQQALGQGPQFIFQYYREEENGRGNFPPRFSGLQFPNYSSELNVNALELDDSALYLCASRRQGGLNTEAFFGQGTRLTVV.

The chain links TRBV30 to TRBJ2-1; the D gene is possibly TRBD1 (6 bases). CDR1 is GTSNPN, CDR2 SVGIG, per germline (reference sequence). V was pared by 2 bases and J by 2 bases, with 10 bases between. CDR3 length: 14 amino acids. CDR3: CAWSKGQTYNEQFF. The CDR3 nucleotides are TGTGCCTGGAGTAAAGGACAGACCTACAATGAGCAGTTCTTC.

This clone was counted between two and nine times. This chain uses TRBV5-6 with TRBJ1-5; perhaps TRBD1 as D (6 bases). The CDR3 loop spans 16 amino acids. Germline V lookup: CDR1 SGHDT, CDR2 YYEEEE. The V gene lost 4 bases and the J gene lost 5 bases, with 19 bases spanning the gap. This CDR3 is CASSQFLGGGYQPQHF. The DNA for the CDR3 is TGTGCCAGCAGCCAATTTTTAGGGGGGGGATATCAGCCCCAGCATTTT.

Regarding this clone: Other DNA sequences in the same sample also yield this CDR3. J is TRBJ2-5 and V is TRBV10-1; D is undetermined. The CDR3 has 11 amino acids. Trimming removed 4 bases from V and 4 bases from J, with 4 bases in between. CDR1 WNHNN and CDR2 SYGVQD come from the germline V gene (reference sequence). Here the CDR3 DNA reads TGCGCCAGCAGTGGGGGAGAGACCCAGTACTTC. Translation gives CASSGGETQYF.